The sequence of this T cell receptor (beta chain) was determined in a study of blood T cells in healthy people across ages. A J-beta primer mix and a sample-barcoded 5' primer were used in a second PCR of about 7 to 12 cycles. Each of the cDNA molecules was tagged by a template-switch adaptor with 12 random nucleotides. From the 5' RACE reads, TCRdb called clonotypes with MiXCR, one entry per CDR3 protein. The sample holds roughly 1.5 million distinct CDR3 sequences, approximately 39% seen once. The CDR3 extends over 18 amino acids. V trimming: 2 bases; J trimming: 6 bases; junction bases outside the gene matches: 17. Germline V gene sequence: CDR1 MGHRA, CDR2 YSYEKL. General observations from the study: Total diversity from one million sequenced T cells was likely underestimated. Getting older went along with TCR beta diversity per million T cells dropping roughly linearly.

This clonotype came up a few times. What it binds is not known. The TCR comes from a woman younger than 30 in good health. Source material: blood. The chain is built from TRBV4-1 and TRBJ2-3, with 7 bases that match TRBD1. The CDR3 DNA follows: TGCGCCAGCAGCCAAAACGTCGGGGACAGAAAGGTCCCTGATACGCAGTATTTT. Translated: CASSQNVGDRKVPDTQYF.